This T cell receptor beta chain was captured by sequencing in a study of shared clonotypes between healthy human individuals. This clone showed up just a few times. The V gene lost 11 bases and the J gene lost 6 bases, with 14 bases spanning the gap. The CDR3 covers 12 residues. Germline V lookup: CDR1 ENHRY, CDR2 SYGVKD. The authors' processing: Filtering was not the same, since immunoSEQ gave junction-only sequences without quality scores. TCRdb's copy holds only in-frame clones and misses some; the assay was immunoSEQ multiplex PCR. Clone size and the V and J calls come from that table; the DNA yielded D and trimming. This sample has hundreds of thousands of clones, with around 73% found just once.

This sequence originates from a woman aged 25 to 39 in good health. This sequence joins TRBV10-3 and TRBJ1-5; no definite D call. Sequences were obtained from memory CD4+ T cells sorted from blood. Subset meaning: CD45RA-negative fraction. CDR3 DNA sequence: TGTGCCGCGGGGTCAAGTCCTCAGCCCCAGCATTTT. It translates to CAAGSSPQPQHF.